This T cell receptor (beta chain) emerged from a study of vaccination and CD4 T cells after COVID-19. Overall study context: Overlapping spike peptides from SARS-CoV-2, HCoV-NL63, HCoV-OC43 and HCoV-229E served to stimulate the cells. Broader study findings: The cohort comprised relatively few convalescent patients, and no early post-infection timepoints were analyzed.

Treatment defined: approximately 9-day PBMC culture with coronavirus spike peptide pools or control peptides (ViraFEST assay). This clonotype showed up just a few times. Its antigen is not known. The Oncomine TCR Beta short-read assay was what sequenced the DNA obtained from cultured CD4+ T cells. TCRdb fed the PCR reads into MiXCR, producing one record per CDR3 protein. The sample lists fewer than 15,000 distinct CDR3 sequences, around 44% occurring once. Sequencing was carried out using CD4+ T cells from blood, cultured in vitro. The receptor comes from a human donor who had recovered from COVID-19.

The CDR3 is CASSPQQGAPHGYTF. DNA of the CDR3: TGTGCCAGCAGCCCCCAGCAGGGGGCACCTCATGGCTACACCTTC. The chain joins TRBV5-4 to TRBJ1-2; 8 bases agree with TRBD1. The germline gives CDR1 SGHNT, CDR2 YYREEE (reference sequence). The CDR3 length is 15 residues. Trimming took 4 bases from V and 6 from J; bases not matched to a gene: 11.